A single sample is the source of the 5 T cell receptor beta chains below, sequenced in a study of cytomegalovirus exposure and HLA in healthy donors. Vbeta (60) and Jbeta (13) primers were used in the PCR. Assay used: immunoSEQ multiplex PCR; TCRdb lists only in-frame clones, some missing. The sample holds about 130,000 clones. Input material: PBMCs. The receptors derive from a woman aged 40-49 years in good health and CMV-seropositive.

The genes are TRBV7-9 and TRBJ2-1; 10 bases fit TRBD2. The CDR3 runs 16 residues. The germline CDR1 and CDR2 sequences are SEHNR and FQNEAQ (reference sequence). V was pared by 4 bases and J by 8 bases, with 11 bases of the junction left unmatched. CDR3 residues: CASSSPLAGGLDEQFF. DNA of the CDR3: TGTGCCAGCAGCTCCCCTTTAGCGGGAGGATTGGATGAGCAGTTCTTC.

The chain joins TRBV27 to TRBJ1-1; TRBD1 is a possible D gene (6 bases). Germline V lookup: CDR1 MNHEY, CDR2 SMNVEV (reference sequence). The V and J ends lost 4 bases and 0 bases respectively, with 15 bases between them. This CDR3 has 16 amino acids. The CDR3 spells CASSSPGQTLNTEAFF. The CDR3 DNA follows: TGTGCCAGCAGTTCCCCGGGACAAACGTTGAACACTGAAGCTTTCTTT.

The V call is TRBV5-1, the J call TRBJ2-7, with TRBD1 as a possible D gene (5 bases). In germline, CDR1 is SGHRS, CDR2 YFSETQ. Deletions cut 10 bases from V and 0 bases from J, with 17 bases between. The CDR3 covers 14 residues. The CDR3 DNA follows: TGCGCCTCCTCGCGGCAGGGCGCCTCCTACGAGCAGTACTTC. Translated: CASSRQGASYEQYF. The full variable domain, with the rest looked up from reference TRBV5-1 and TRBJ2-7, is KAGVTQTPRYLIKTRGQQVTLSCSPISGHRSVSWYQQTPGQGLQFLFEYFSETQRNKGNFPGRFSGRQFSNSRSEMNVSTLELGDSALYLCASSRQGASYEQYFGPGTRLTVT.

The CDR3 nucleotides are TGCGCCAGCAGCTCCCTGTACACAGATACGCAGTATTTT. Its translation is CASSSLYTDTQYF. The V call is TRBV5-1, the J call TRBJ2-3; D unclear. CDR1 and CDR2 (germline): SGHRS, YFSETQ. V lost 3 bases to trimming and J lost 2 bases, with 7 bases between them. The CDR3 length is 13 residues.

This chain joins TRBV9 and TRBJ2-1, with 8 bases aligning to TRBD1. Trimming at V came to 3 bases and at J to 8 bases, leaving 7 bases not matched to a gene. The V gene's germline CDR1 is SGDLS and CDR2 YYNGEE. The CDR3 spans 14 residues. The CDR3 reads CASSGGTGTDEQFF. Written as DNA, the CDR3 is TGTGCCAGCAGCGGGGGGACAGGTACCGATGAGCAGTTCTTC.